This T cell receptor (beta chain) was sequenced for a study of blood T cell repertoires in COVID-19. Here immunoSEQ multiplex PCR was the method, and the copy in TCRdb shows in-frame clones only, minus some. The table includes roughly 78,000 clones, around 89% detected once. The CDR3 runs 16 residues. Trimming took 0 bases from V and 8 from J; bases not matched to a gene: 9. The germline V gene encodes CDR1 SGHRS and CDR2 YFSETQ. The source of this sequence is a man aged 55 to 70 with acute or convalescent COVID-19. Specimen: peripheral blood. J is TRBJ2-1 and V is TRBV5-1, with TRBD1 matching 9 bases. CDR3 sequence: CASSLAYRGRRDEQFF. As DNA, the CDR3 is TGCGCCAGCAGCTTGGCCTACAGGGGGCGTAGAGATGAGCAGTTCTTC.